These 24 T cell receptor beta chains share one sample of origin, sequenced in a study of blood T cells in healthy people across ages. PCR was performed a second time for about 6 to 12 cycles using a sample-barcoded 5' primer and a J-beta primer mix. TCRdb re-derived calls from the 5' RACE reads in MiXCR, one entry per CDR3 protein. The top ten hold 5% to 7% of the sample, which has about 1.4 million distinct CDR3 sequences, almost 60% seen once. Sequenced material: blood. The receptors shown here come from a young man in good health.

This clonotype has a single count. V gene TRBV29-1 combines with J gene TRBJ2-5, with 12 positions matching TRBD2. Per germline, CDR1 SQVTM and CDR2 ANQGSEA. Unmatched junction bases numbered 12, after V lost 6 bases and J lost 4 bases. CDR3 length equals 16 residues. CDR3 region: CSVETSGSGNRETQYF. The CDR3 DNA reads TGCAGCGTAGAGACTAGCGGGAGCGGGAACAGAGAGACCCAGTACTTC.

The chain carries TRBV2 and TRBJ1-4; D gene uncertain. Germline V gene data show CDR1 as SNHLY and CDR2 as FYNNEI. Trimming cost V 7 bases and J 8 bases, with 14 bases left between them. The CDR3 consists of 13 residues. The DNA of the CDR3 is TGTGCCAGCAAGGAGGACGGCCGGGAAAAACTGTTTTTT. Its protein is CASKEDGREKLFF.

The rearrangement links TRBV25-1 to TRBJ2-5; D is undetermined. Germline V gene data show CDR1 as MGHDK and CDR2 as SYGVNS. Deletions cut 4 bases from V and 2 bases from J, with 11 bases between. The CDR3 has 14 residues. The DNA for the CDR3 is TGTGCCAGCAGTGTAACCAGCCTTCAAGAGACCCAGTACTTC. This gives the protein CASSVTSLQETQYF.

This sequence joins TRBV5-5 and TRBJ2-5, with TRBD1 matching 8 bases. The CDR3 has 20 amino acids. Germline lookup yields CDR1 SGHKS and CDR2 YYEKEE (reference sequence). Trimming at V came to 2 bases and at J to 5 bases, leaving 23 bases not matched to a gene. The CDR3 here is CASSLDRGGHRAFFEETQYF. The CDR3 nucleotides are TGTGCCAGCAGCTTAGACAGGGGAGGCCACCGGGCCTTTTTCGAGGAGACCCAGTACTTC.

The sample holds one count of this clonotype. This chain links TRBV25-1 with TRBJ2-3, with 8 bases matching TRBD2. V lost 3 bases to trimming and J lost 5 bases; unmatched junction nucleotides: 4. Germline V gives CDR1 MGHDK, CDR2 SYGVNS. The CDR3 is 14 residues long. Here the CDR3 DNA reads TGTGCCAGCAGTGAGTCGAGCGGGAGAGATACGCAGTATTTT. Translating it yields CASSESSGRDTQYF.

The chain employs TRBV5-1 and TRBJ2-3; 10 positions agree with TRBD2. Germline V lookup: CDR1 SGHRS, CDR2 YFSETQ. V lost 0 bases, J lost 12 bases, and 16 bases stayed unmatched. The CDR3 spans 17 residues. The chain's CDR3 is CASSLAPNPAGTSEQYF. DNA for the CDR3: TGCGCCAGCAGCTTGGCCCCAAATCCAGCCGGGACTAGCGAACAGTATTTT.

DNA of the CDR3: TGTGCCAGCAGCTACGACAACCTGCGGCCGGAAGCTTTCTTT. It is translated as CASSYDNLRPEAFF. V gene TRBV7-9 combines with J gene TRBJ1-1; no clear D gene. The CDR3 totals 14 residues. CDR1 is SEHNR, CDR2 FQNEAQ, per germline (reference sequence). The germline V and J ends were trimmed by 4 bases and 8 bases, with 17 bases remaining between them.

This clonotype was picked up a small number of times. V gene TRBV6-6 combines with J gene TRBJ2-2; tentative D call: TRBD1 (5 bases). V was shortened by 2 bases and J by 6 bases, with 13 bases between the two germline ends. The CDR3 spans 15 residues. Germline loops: CDR1 MNHNY, CDR2 SVGAGI (reference sequence). CDR3 DNA: TGTGCCAGCAGTTACACAATCGACAGTCCCGGGGAGCTGTTTTTT. Translating it yields CASSYTIDSPGELFF.

The chain combines TRBV4-2 with TRBJ2-3, with 10 nucleotides matching TRBD2. This CDR3 is built from 17 residues. Germline V gives CDR1 LGHNA, CDR2 YNFKEQ. The V and J ends lost 2 bases and 3 bases, in that order; junction bases with no gene match: 8. Written as DNA, the CDR3 is TGTGCCAGCAGCCAACCCCTAGCGGGGGCGTATACAGATACGCAGTATTTT. Encoded protein: CASSQPLAGAYTDTQYF.

This chain joins TRBV7-2 and TRBJ2-5; D gene ambiguous. Trimming removed 2 bases at V and 14 bases at J, with 21 bases between. Germline CDR1 and CDR2: SGHTA and FQGNSA. There are 14 residues in the CDR3. As DNA, the CDR3 is TGTGCCAGCAGCTTAACAACTGCAACGACACAGCATTACTTC. Its translation: CASSLTTATTQHYF.

This chain links TRBV5-1 with TRBJ2-3; TRBD2 matches 12 bases. V lost 4 bases, J lost 5 bases, and 8 bases stayed unmatched. Germline lookup yields CDR1 SGHRS and CDR2 YFSETQ. This CDR3 has 16 residues. This chain's CDR3 is CASSALAGGRGDTQYF. For the CDR3, the DNA is TGCGCCAGCAGCGCGCTAGCGGGGGGGCGTGGAGATACGCAGTATTTT.

For the CDR3, the DNA is TGTGCCAGCAGCTTAGCGCGGAACGGTGCTAACTATGGCTACACCTTC. The encoded protein is CASSLARNGANYGYTF. This chain connects TRBV7-2 to TRBJ1-2; D not certain. V dropped 0 bases and J dropped 0 bases, with 11 bases sitting between them. Germline V gene data show CDR1 as SGHTA and CDR2 as FQGNSA. The CDR3 length is 16 residues.

V gene TRBV7-9 combines with J gene TRBJ1-1; unclear D gene. V shed 5 bases and J shed 1 base, with 14 bases lying between them. Germline CDR1 and CDR2: SEHNR and FQNEAQ (reference sequence). This CDR3 contains 15 residues. The CDR3 DNA reads TGTGCCAGCAGCCTCGACGGCACCGGGAACACTGAAGCTTTCTTT. Amino acid sequence: CASSLDGTGNTEAFF.

The V call is TRBV4-1, the J call TRBJ2-7; TRBD1 aligns across 8 bases. The CDR3 is 15 amino acids. Trimming at V came to 2 bases and at J to 6 bases, leaving 9 bases not matched to a gene. The germline gives CDR1 MGHRA, CDR2 YSYEKL. As DNA, the CDR3 is TGCGCCAGCAGCCAATTGACAGGGGCGCGCGGCGAGCAGTACTTC. This gives the protein CASSQLTGARGEQYF.

The chain carries TRBV6-1 and TRBJ2-7; D unresolved. The CDR3 loop spans 14 amino acids. Trimming shortened V by 0 bases and J by 4 bases, and 10 bases separated the two germline ends. Germline V gene lookup returns CDR1 MNHNS and CDR2 SASEGT. The CDR3, as DNA: TGTGCCAGCAGTGAAGCGTTTAGGGCATACGAGCAGTACTTC. Encoded protein: CASSEAFRAYEQYF.

The gene calls are TRBV6-2 or TRBV6-3 and TRBJ2-1, with 11 bases lining up with TRBD2. CDR1 is MNHEY, CDR2 SVGEGT, per germline. The CDR3 extends over 15 amino acids. V shed 6 bases and J 7 bases; nucleotides not matched to a gene: 8. The DNA for the CDR3 is TGTGCCAGCAGAAATAGCGGGGGGGCTGCAAATGAGCAGTTCTTC. Amino acid sequence: CASRNSGGAANEQFF.

The chain uses TRBV10-2 and TRBJ1-5, with D possibly being TRBD1 (5 bases). CDR3 length: 13 amino acids. The germline V gene encodes CDR1 WSHSY and CDR2 SAAADI. The germline V and J ends were trimmed by 5 bases and 3 bases, with 8 bases remaining between them. The CDR3 DNA sequence: TGCGCCAGCAGTTGGGACGACAATCAGCCCCAGCATTTT. Its protein product is CASSWDDNQPQHF.

The V call is TRBV5-5, the J call TRBJ2-6; D remains unclear. The CDR3 covers 15 residues. Germline V gives CDR1 SGHKS, CDR2 YYEKEE (reference sequence). Trimming cost V 2 bases and J 4 bases, with 10 bases left between them. CDR3 DNA: TGTGCCAGCAGCTTTTTCCCCGGCGGGGCCAACGTCCTGACTTTC. Encoded protein: CASSFFPGGANVLTF.

The V call is TRBV28, the J call TRBJ2-1; 11 bases are shared with TRBD1. The tail of the sequence fits TRBJ2-7 better, so the J call may be wrong. The CDR3 covers 17 residues. Per the germline V gene, CDR1 is MDHEN and CDR2 is SYDVKM. CDR3 residues: CASSFSGQGVSPYEQYF. The CDR3 DNA follows: TGTGCCAGCAGTTTCTCGGGACAGGGGGTTAGTCCCTACGAGCAGTACTTC.

In this sample, this clonotype turned up once. The chain recombines TRBV11-2 with TRBJ2-7; 8 nucleotides align to TRBD1. With the DNA end fitting TRBJ2-5 better, the J assignment may be wrong. Germline values: CDR1 SGHAT, CDR2 FQNNGV. This CDR3 has 14 residues. The CDR3 nucleotides are TGTGCCAGCAGCTCAAACACAGGGGGAGAGACCCAGTACTTC. Translating gives CASSSNTGGETQYF.

This chain connects TRBV14 to TRBJ1-2; D perhaps matches TRBD1 (6 bases). Trimming removed 0 bases from V and 5 bases from J, with 13 bases in between. Germline V gene data show CDR1 as SGHDN and CDR2 as FVKESK. CDR3 length: 15 residues. In nucleotides, the CDR3 is TGTGCCAGCAGCCAAGATCTCCGGGGGCAATATGGCTACACCTTC. This translates into CASSQDLRGQYGYTF.

The chain combines TRBV9 with TRBJ2-5, with 7 bases aligning to TRBD2. Trimming removed 4 bases from V and 5 bases from J; junction bases left unmatched: 11. There are 15 residues in the CDR3. Germline V lookup: CDR1 SGDLS, CDR2 YYNGEE. The DNA of the CDR3 is TGTGCCAGCAGCTCCGGGGCCCGTAGCGGGGAGACCCAGTACTTC. Protein: CASSSGARSGETQYF.

The chain recombines TRBV20-1 with TRBJ1-1; D gene unclear. The V end was cut by 6 bases, the J end by 5 bases, with 19 bases between. The CDR3 sequence is 14 residues long. The germline V gene encodes CDR1 DFQATT and CDR2 SNEGSKA (reference sequence). The CDR3 here is CSASKAGLYTEAFF. The CDR3 nucleotides read TGCAGTGCCTCCAAAGCCGGGCTTTATACTGAAGCTTTCTTT.

V gene TRBV18 combines with J gene TRBJ2-7; no clear D gene. Deletions cut 2 bases from V and 0 bases from J, with 11 bases between. Germline CDR1 reads KGHSH; CDR2 reads LQKENI. This CDR3 has 15 amino acids. The CDR3 loop is CASSPAGGLSYEQYF. For the CDR3, the DNA is TGTGCCAGCTCACCAGCCGGTGGGCTCTCCTACGAGCAGTACTTC.